In its sample, the clone carrying this T cell receptor beta chain was seen once. What it recognizes is unknown. This sample is part of a study of post-analysis software for immune sequencing data. In the study overall: Patients had relapsing-remitting, secondary progressive or progressive-relapsing multiple sclerosis; some lacked subtype. Study-wide points: Multiple sclerosis patients had significantly lower normalized Chao1 diversity than controls. With TRBV5-6, TRBV5-1 and TRBV20-1 included, 4 to 6 TRBV segments were more frequent in patients than in controls.

Trimming took 2 bases from V and 0 from J; bases not matched to a gene: 3. This CDR3 region has 15 residues. Unique molecular identifiers had been added to the TCR beta cDNA libraries. cDNA molecules numbering about half a million came from roughly 1 to 10 million T cells. TCRdb itself ran the PCR reads through MiXCR, one entry per CDR3 protein. The data show 750,000 to 950,000 distinct CDR3 sequences, 53% seen once. V gene TRBV12-3 or TRBV12-4 combines with J gene TRBJ1-1; 7 bases line up with TRBD1. This sequence was found in a girl aged 10 to 17 with multiple sclerosis. The sample comprised blood. The CDR3 nucleotides read TGTGCCAGCAGTTTAACAGGGGTCATGAACACTGAAGCTTTCTTT. Its translation is CASSLTGVMNTEAFF.